This T cell receptor beta chain derives from a study of T cell responses to AZD1222 COVID-19 vaccine. Germline V gene data show CDR1 as KGHDR and CDR2 as SFDVKD. The CDR3 totals 15 residues. Between the trimmed V and J ends, which lost 4 bases and 2 bases, there was a span of 11 bases. Only in-frame clones appear in the TCRdb table, and some are missing; sequencing was by immunoSEQ multiplex PCR. This sample has about 140,000 clones, with approximately 90% found just once. Specimen: peripheral blood, collected on day 0 of AZD1222 vaccination. The TCR was taken from an adult in good health. V and J are TRBV24-1 and TRBJ1-5; no reliable D call. This chain's CDR3 is CATSDPAVRNQPQHF. The CDR3 nucleotides are TGTGCCACCAGTGACCCTGCGGTACGCAATCAGCCCCAGCATTTT.